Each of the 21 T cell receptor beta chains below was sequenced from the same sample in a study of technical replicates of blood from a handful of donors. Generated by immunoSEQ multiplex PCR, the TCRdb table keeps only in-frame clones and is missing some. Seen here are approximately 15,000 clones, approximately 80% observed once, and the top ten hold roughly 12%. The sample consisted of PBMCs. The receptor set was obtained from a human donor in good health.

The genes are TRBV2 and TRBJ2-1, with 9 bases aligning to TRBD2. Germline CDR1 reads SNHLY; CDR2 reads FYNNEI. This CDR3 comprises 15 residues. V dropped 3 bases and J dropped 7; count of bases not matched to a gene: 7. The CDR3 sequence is CASSDAGGHVNEQFF. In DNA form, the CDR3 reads TGTGCCAGCAGTGATGCGGGAGGGCACGTGAATGAGCAGTTCTTC.

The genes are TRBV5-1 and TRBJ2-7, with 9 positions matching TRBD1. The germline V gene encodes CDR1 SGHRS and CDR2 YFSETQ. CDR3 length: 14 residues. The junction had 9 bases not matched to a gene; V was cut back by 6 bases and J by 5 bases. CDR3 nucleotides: TGCGCCAGCACCTTCGGGACAGGGACCCACGAGCAGTACTTC. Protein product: CASTFGTGTHEQYF. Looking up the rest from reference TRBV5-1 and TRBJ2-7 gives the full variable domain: KAGVTQTPRYLIKTRGQQVTLSCSPISGHRSVSWYQQTPGQGLQFLFEYFSETQRNKGNFPGRFSGRQFSNSRSEMNVSTLELGDSALYLCASTFGTGTHEQYFGPGTRLTVT.

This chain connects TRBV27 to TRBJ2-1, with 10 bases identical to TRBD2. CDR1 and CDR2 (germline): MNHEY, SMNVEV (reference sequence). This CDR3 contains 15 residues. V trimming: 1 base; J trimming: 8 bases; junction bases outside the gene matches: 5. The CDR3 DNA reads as TGTGCCAGCAGTTTATGGCTAGCGGGAGTAGATGAGCAGTTCTTC. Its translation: CASSLWLAGVDEQFF.

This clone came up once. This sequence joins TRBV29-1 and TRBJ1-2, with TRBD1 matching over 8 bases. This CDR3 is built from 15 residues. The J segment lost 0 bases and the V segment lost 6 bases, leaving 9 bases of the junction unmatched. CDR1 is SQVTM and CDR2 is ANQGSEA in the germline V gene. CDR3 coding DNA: TGCAGCGTGAGGGAACAGGGGGTCTCTAACTATGGCTACACCTTC. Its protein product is CSVREQGVSNYGYTF.

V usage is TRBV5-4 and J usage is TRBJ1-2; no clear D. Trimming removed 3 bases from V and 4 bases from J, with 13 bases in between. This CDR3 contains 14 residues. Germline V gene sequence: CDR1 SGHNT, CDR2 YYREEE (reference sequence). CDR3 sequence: CASSWSTSSYGYTF. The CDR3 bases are TGTGCCAGCAGCTGGTCAACGTCTAGCTATGGCTACACCTTC.

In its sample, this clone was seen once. The CDR3 sequence: CASSEGTSGRSSTDTQYF. The CDR3 coding sequence is TGTGCCAGCAGTGAGGGGACTAGCGGGAGATCGAGCACAGATACGCAGTATTTT. The chain has TRBV6-4 and TRBJ2-3, with TRBD2 matching over 14 bases. There are 18 residues in the CDR3. Trimming at V came to 3 bases and at J to 0 bases, leaving 5 bases not matched to a gene. Germline CDR1 and CDR2: MRHNA and SNTAGT.

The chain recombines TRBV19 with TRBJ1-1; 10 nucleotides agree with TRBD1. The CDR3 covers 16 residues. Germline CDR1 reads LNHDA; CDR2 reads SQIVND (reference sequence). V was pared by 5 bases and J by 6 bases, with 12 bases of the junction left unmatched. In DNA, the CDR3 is TGTGCCAGTAGTGATGCACCCGGGACAGGGGCTGCTGAAGCTTTCTTT. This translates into CASSDAPGTGAAEAFF.

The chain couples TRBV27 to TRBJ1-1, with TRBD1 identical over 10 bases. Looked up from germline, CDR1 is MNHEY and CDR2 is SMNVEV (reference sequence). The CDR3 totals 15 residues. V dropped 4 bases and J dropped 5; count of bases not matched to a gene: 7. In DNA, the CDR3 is TGTGCCAGCAGTTCCCCGGGACAGGGGAGGACTGAAGCTTTCTTT. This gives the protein CASSSPGQGRTEAFF.

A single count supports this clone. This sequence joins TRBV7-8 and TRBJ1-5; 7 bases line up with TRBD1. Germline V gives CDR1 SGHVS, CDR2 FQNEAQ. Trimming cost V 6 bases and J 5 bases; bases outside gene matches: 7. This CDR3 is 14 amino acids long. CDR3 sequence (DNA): TGTGCCAGCAGTTTCGACAGGGCAGATCAGCCCCAGCATTTT. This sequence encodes CASSFDRADQPQHF.

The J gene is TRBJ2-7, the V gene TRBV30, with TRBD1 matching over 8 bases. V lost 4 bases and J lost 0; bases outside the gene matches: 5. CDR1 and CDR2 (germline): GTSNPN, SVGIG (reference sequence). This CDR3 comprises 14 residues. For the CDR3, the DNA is TGTGCCTGGAATTTGGGACAGGTCTCCTACGAGCAGTACTTC. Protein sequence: CAWNLGQVSYEQYF.

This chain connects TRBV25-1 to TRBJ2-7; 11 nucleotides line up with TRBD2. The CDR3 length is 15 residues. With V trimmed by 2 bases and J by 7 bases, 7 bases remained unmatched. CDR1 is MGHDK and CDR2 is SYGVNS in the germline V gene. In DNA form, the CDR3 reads TGTGCCAGCAGTGAAGAGACTAGCGGGAATCGGGAGCAGTACTTC. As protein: CASSEETSGNREQYF.

CDR3 coding DNA: TGTGCCAGCTCACCACCGTCGATGGCAGGGTTCACTGAAGCTTTCTTT. Its translation is CASSPPSMAGFTEAFF. V usage is TRBV18 and J usage is TRBJ1-1, with D possibly matching TRBD1 (5 bases). The CDR3 length is 16 residues. CDR1 KGHSH and CDR2 LQKENI come from the germline V gene. Trimming removed 0 bases at V and 4 bases at J, with 15 bases between.

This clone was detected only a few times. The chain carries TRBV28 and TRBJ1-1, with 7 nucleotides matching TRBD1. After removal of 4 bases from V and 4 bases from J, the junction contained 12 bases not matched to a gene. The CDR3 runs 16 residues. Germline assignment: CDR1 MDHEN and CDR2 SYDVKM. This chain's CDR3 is CASSSPRTGESTEAFF. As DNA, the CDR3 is TGTGCCAGCAGTTCCCCCCGGACAGGCGAGTCCACTGAAGCTTTCTTT. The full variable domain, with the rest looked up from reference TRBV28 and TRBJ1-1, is DVKVTQSSRYLVKRTGEKVFLECVQDMDHENMFWYRQDPGLGLRLIYFSYDVKMKEKGDIPEGYSVSREKKERFSLILESASTNQTSMYLCASSSPRTGESTEAFFGQGTRLTVV.

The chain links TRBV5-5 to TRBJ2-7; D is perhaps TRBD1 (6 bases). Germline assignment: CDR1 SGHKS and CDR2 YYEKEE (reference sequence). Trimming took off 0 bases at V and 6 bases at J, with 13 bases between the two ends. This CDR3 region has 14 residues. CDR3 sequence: CASSLAGTMGEQYF. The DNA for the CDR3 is TGTGCCAGCAGCTTGGCGGGGACAATGGGCGAGCAGTACTTC.

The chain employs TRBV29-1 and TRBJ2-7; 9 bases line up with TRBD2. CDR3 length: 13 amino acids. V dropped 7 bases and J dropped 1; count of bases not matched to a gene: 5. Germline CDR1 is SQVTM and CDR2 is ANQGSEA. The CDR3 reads CSASGRFSYEQYF. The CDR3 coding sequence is TGCAGCGCCAGCGGGAGGTTTTCCTACGAGCAGTACTTC.

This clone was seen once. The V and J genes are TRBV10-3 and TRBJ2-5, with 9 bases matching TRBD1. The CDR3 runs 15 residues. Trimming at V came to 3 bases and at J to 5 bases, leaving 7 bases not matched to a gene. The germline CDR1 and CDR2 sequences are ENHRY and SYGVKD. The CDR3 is CAISDLQGAEETQYF. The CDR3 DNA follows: TGTGCCATCAGTGACTTACAGGGGGCGGAGGAGACCCAGTACTTC.

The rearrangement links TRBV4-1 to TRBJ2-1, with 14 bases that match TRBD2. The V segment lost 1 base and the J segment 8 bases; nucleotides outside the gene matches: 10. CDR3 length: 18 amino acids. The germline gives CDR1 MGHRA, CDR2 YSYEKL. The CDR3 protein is CASSQGGLAGGGHDEQFF. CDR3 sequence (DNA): TGCGCCAGCAGCCAAGGTGGACTAGCGGGAGGAGGCCATGATGAGCAGTTCTTC.

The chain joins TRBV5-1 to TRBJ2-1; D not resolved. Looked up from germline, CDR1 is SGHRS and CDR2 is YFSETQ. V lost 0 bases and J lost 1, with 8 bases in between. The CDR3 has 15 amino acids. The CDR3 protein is CASSLAGISYNEQFF. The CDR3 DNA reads TGCGCCAGCAGCTTGGCAGGAATTTCCTACAATGAGCAGTTCTTC. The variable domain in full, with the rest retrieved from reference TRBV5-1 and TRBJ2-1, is KAGVTQTPRYLIKTRGQQVTLSCSPISGHRSVSWYQQTPGQGLQFLFEYFSETQRNKGNFPGRFSGRQFSNSRSEMNVSTLELGDSALYLCASSLAGISYNEQFFGPGTRLTVL.

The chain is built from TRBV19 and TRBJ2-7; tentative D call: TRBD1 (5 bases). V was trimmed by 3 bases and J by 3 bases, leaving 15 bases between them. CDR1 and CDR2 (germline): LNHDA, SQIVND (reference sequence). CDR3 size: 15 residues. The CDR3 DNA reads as TGTGCCAGTAGTATTGGAGTGGGGCTATACTACGAGCAGTACTTC. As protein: CASSIGVGLYYEQYF.

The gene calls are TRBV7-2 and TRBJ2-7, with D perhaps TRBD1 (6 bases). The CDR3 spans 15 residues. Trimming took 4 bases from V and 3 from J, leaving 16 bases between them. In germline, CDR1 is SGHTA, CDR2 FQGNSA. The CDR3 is CASSWRVGTNYEQYF. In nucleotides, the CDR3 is TGTGCCAGCAGCTGGCGGGTCGGGACAAACTACGAGCAGTACTTC.

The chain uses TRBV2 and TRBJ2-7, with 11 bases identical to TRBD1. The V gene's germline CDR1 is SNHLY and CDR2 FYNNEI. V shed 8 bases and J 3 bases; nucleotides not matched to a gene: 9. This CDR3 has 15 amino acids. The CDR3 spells CASGLPGQGGYEQYF. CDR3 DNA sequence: TGTGCCAGCGGACTCCCGGGACAGGGGGGCTACGAGCAGTACTTC.